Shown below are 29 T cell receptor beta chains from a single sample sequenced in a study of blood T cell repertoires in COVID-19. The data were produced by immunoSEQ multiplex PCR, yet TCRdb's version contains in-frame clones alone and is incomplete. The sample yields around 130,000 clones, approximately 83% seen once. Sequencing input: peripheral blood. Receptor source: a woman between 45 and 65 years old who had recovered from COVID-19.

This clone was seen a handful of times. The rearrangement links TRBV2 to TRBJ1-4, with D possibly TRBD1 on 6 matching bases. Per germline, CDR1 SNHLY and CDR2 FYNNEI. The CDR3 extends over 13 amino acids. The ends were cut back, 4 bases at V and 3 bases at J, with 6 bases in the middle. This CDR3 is CASSGTANEKLFF. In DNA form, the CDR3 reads TGTGCCAGCAGTGGGACAGCTAATGAAAAACTGTTTTTT.

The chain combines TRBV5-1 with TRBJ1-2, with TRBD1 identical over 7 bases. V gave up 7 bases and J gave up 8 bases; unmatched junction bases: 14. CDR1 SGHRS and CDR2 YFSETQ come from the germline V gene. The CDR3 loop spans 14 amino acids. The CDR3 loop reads CASRSSDRDGGYTF. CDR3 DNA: TGCGCCAGCCGGTCGTCCGACAGGGACGGGGGCTACACCTTC.

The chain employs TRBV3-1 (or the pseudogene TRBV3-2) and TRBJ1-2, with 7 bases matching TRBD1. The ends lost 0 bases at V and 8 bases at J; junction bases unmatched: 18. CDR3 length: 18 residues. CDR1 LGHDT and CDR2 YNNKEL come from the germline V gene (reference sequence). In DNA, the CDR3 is TGTGCCAGCAGCCAAGATCTTCGAACAGGGGCCGGAGGAGGCGGCTACACCTTC. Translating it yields CASSQDLRTGAGGGGYTF.

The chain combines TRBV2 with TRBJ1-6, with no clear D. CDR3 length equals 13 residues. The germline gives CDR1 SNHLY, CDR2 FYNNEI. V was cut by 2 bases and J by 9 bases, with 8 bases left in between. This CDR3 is CASSEYQVSPLHF. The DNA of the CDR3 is TGTGCCAGCAGTGAATACCAGGTTTCACCCCTCCACTTT.

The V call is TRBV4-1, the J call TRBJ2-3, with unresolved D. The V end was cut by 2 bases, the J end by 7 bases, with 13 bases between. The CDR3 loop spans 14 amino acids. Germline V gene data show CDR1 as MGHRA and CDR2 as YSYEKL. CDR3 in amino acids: CASSQFPLYYTQYF. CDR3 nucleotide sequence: TGCGCCAGCAGCCAATTTCCGCTTTACTATACGCAGTATTTT.

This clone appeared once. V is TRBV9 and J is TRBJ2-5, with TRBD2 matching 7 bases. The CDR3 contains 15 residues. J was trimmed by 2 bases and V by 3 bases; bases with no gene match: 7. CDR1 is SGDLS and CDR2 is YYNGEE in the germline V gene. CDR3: CASSDVGGLQETQYF. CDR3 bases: TGTGCCAGCAGCGACGTCGGGGGACTACAAGAGACCCAGTACTTC.

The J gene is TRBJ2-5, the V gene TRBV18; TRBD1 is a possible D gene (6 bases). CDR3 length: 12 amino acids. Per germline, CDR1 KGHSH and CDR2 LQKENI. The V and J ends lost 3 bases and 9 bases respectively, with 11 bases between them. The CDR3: CASSPLTGPQYF. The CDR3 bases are TGTGCCAGCTCACCGCTCACAGGGCCCCAGTACTTC.

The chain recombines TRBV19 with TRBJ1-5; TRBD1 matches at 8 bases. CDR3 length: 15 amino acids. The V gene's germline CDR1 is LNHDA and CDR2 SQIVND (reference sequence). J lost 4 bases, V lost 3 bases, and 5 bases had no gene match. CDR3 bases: TGTGCCAGTAGTATCACAGGGGGGAAGAATCAGCCCCAGCATTTT. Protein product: CASSITGGKNQPQHF.

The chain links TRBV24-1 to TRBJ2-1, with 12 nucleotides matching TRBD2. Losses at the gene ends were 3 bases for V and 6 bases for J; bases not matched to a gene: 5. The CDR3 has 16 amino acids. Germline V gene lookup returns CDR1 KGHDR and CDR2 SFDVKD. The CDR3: CATSDPSGRALNEQFF. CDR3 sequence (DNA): TGTGCCACCAGTGATCCTAGCGGGAGGGCCCTCAATGAGCAGTTCTTC.

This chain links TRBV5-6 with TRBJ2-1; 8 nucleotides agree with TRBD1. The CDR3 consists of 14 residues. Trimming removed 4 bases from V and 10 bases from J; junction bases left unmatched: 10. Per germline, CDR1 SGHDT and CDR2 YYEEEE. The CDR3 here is CASSAGQGAREQFF. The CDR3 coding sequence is TGTGCCAGCAGCGCCGGACAGGGAGCTCGAGAGCAGTTCTTC.

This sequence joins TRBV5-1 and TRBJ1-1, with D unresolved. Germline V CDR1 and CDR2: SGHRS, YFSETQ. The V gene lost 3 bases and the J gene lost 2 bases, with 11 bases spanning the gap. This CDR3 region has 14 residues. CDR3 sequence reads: CASSSDGVNTEAFF. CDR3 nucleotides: TGCGCCAGCAGCTCGGACGGGGTCAACACTGAAGCTTTCTTT.

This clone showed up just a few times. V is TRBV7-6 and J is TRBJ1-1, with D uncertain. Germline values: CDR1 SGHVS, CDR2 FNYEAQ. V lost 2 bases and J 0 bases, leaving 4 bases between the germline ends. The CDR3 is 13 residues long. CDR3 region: CASSLFMNTEAFF. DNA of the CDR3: TGTGCCAGCAGCTTATTCATGAACACTGAAGCTTTCTTT.

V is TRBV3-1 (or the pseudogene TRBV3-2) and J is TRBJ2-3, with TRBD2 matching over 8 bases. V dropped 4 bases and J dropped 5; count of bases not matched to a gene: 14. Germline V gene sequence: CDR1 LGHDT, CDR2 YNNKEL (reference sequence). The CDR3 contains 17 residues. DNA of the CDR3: TGTGCCAGCAGCCGATGGACCTCCGGGGGGGCCGGAGATACGCAGTATTTT. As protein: CASSRWTSGGAGDTQYF.

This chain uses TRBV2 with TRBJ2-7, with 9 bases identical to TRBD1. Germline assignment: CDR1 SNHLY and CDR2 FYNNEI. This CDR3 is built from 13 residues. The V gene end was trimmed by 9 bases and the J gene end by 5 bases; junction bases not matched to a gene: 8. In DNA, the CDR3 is TGTGCCAGTAAACAGGGGGCTGAAAACGAGCAGTACTTC. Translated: CASKQGAENEQYF.

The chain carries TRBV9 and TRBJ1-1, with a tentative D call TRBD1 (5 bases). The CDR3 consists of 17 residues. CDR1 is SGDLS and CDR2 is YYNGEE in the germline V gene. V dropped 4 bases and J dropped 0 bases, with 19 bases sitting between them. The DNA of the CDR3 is TGTGCCAGCAGCTCCAACTCAGGGCATGAGATGAACACTGAAGCTTTCTTT. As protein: CASSSNSGHEMNTEAFF. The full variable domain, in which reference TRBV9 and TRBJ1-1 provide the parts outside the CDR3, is DSGVTQTPKHLITATGQRVTLRCSPRSGDLSVYWYQQSLDQGLQFLIQYYNGEERAKGNILERFSAQQFPDLHSELNLSSLELGDSALYFCASSSNSGHEMNTEAFFGQGTRLTVV.

The CDR3 loop is CASKRDTNTEAFF. The CDR3 DNA sequence: TGTGCCAGCAAGAGGGATACGAACACTGAAGCTTTCTTT. The chain has TRBV2 and TRBJ1-1; D not certain. Germline V gene lookup returns CDR1 SNHLY and CDR2 FYNNEI. V was clipped by 7 bases and J by 1 base, with 10 bases between them. This CDR3 is built from 13 residues.

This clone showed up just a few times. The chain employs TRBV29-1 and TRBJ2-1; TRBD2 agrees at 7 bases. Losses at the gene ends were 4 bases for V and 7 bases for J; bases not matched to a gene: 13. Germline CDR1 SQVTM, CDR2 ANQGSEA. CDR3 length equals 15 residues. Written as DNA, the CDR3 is TGCAGCGTTGTAGGCGGGAGTAATTTAGGGAATGAGCAGTTCTTC. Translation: CSVVGGSNLGNEQFF.

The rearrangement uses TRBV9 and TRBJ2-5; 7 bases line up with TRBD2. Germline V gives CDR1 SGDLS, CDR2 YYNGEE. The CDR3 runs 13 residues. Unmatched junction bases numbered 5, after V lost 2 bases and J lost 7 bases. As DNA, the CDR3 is TGTGCCAGCAGCGTGGGAGGGGAGGGGACCCAGTACTTC. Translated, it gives CASSVGGEGTQYF.

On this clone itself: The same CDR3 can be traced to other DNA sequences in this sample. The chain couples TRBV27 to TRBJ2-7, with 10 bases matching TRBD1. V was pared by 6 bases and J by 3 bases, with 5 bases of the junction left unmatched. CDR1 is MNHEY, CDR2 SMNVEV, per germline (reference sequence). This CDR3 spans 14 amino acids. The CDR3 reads CASSSRTGGYEQYF. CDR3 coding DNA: TGTGCCAGCAGCTCAAGGACAGGGGGCTACGAGCAGTACTTC.

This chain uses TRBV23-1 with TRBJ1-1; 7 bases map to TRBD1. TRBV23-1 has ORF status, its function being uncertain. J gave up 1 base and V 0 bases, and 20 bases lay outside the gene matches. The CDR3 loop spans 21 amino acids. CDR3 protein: CASSQSKFHPTGRFSNTEAFF. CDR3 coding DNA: TGCGCCAGCAGTCAATCGAAATTCCATCCGACAGGGCGTTTTTCGAACACTGAAGCTTTCTTT.

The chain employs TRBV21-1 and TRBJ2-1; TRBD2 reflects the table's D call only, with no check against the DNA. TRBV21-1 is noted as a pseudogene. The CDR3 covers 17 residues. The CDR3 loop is CASSKTGGASGYNEQFF. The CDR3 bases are TGTGCCAGCAGCAAAACGGGTGGGGCTAGCGGCTACAATGAGCAGTTCTTC.

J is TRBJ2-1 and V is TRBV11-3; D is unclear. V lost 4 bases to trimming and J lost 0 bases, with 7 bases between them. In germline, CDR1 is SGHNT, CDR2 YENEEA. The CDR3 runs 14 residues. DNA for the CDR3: TGTGCCAGCAGCTCCTCCAGCTCCTACAATGAGCAGTTCTTC. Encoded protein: CASSSSSSYNEQFF.

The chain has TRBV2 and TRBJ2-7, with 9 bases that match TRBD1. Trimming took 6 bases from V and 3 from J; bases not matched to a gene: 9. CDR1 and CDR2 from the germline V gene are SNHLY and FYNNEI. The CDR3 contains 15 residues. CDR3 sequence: CASSENRDRVYEQYF. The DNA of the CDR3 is TGTGCCAGCAGCGAAAACCGGGACAGGGTCTACGAGCAGTACTTC. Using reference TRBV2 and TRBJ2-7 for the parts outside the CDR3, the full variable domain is EPEVTQTPSHQVTQMGQEVILRCVPISNHLYFYWYRQILGQKVEFLVSFYNNEISEKSEIFDDQFSVERPDGSNFTLKIRSTKLEDSAMYFCASSENRDRVYEQYFGPGTRLTVT.

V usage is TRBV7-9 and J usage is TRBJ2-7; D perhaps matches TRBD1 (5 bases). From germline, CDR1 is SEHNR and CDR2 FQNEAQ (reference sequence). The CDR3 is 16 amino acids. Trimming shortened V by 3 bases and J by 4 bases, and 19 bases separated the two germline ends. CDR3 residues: CASSFQGRGSSYEQYF. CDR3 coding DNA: TGTGCCAGCAGCTTCCAGGGTAGAGGCTCGTCATACGAGCAGTACTTC.

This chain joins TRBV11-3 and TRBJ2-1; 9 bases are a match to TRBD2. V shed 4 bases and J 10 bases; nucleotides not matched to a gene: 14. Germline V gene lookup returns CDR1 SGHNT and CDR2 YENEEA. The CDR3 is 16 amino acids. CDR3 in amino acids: CASSSGERGDDGEQFF. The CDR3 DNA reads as TGTGCCAGCAGCTCGGGGGAGCGGGGGGACGATGGGGAGCAGTTCTTC.

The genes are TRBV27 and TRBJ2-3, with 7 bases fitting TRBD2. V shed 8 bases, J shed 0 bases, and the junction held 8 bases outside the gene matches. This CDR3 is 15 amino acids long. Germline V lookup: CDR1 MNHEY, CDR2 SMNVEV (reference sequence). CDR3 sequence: CASSNRRGSTDTQYF. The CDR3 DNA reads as TGTGCCAGCTCAAACAGGCGGGGGAGCACAGATACGCAGTATTTT.

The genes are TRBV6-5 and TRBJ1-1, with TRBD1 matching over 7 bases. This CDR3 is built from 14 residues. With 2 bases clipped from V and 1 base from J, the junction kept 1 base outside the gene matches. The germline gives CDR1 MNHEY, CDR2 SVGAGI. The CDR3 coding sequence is TGTGCCAGCAGTTACAGGGACAGGAACACTGAAGCTTTCTTT. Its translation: CASSYRDRNTEAFF.

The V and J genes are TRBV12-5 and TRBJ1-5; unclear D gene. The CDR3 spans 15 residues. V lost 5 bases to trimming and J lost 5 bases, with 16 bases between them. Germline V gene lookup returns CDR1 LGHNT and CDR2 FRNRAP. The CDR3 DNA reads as TGTGCTAGTGGTGCCCGGTCCTTCCCTTATCAGCCCCAGCATTTT. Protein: CASGARSFPYQPQHF.

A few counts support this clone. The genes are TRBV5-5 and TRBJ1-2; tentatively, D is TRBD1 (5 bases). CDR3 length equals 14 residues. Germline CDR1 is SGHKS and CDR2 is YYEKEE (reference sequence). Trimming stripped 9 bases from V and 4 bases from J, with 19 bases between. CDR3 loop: CATSMEGHGYGYTF. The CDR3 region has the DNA TGTGCCACGTCGATGGAGGGGCACGGCTATGGCTACACCTTC.